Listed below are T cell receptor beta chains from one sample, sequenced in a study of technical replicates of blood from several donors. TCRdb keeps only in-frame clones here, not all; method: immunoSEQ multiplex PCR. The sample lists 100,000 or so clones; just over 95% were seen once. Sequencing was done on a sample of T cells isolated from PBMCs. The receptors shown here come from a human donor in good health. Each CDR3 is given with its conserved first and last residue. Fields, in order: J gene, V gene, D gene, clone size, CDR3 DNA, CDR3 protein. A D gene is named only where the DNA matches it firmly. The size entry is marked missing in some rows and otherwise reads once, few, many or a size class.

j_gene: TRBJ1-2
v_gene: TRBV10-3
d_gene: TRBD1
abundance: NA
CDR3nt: TGTGCCATCACCCTACAGGGGCACTATGGCTACACCTTC
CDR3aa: CAITLQGHYGYTF

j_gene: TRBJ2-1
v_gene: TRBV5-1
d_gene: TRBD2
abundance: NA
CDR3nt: TGCGCCAGCAGCTTTAGCGGGAGTGTTTACAATGAGCAGTTCTTC
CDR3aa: CASSFSGSVYNEQFF

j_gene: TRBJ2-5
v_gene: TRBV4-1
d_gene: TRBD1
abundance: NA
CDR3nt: TGCGCCAGCAGCCAAGATCCTCCCGGGACAGGGGGAACCCAGTACTTC
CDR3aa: CASSQDPPGTGGTQYF

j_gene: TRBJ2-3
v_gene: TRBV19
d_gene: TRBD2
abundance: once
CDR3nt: TGTGCCAGTAGTACGACTAGCGTCCTTCTATATTTT
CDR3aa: CASSTTSVLLYF

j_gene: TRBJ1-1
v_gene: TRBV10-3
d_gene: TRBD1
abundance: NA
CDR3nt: TGTGCCATCAGGCAGGGGGTGACCACTGAAGCTTTCTTT
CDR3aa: CAIRQGVTTEAFF

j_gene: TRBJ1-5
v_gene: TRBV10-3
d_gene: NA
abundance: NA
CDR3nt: TGTGCCATCAGTGAGATGGATGGAGGGAATCAGCCCCAGCATTTT
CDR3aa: CAISEMDGGNQPQHF

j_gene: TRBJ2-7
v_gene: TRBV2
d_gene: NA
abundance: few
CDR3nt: TGTGCCAGCGACGGCGGGGTCGAGCAGTACTTC
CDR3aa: CASDGGVEQYF

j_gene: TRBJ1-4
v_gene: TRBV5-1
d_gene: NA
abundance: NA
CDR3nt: TGCGCCAGCAGCTTGAGCCTTGAGGATGAAAAACTGTTTTTT
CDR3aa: CASSLSLEDEKLFF

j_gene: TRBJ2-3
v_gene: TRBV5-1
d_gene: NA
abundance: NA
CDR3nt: TGCGCCAGCAGCTTGGAGACTTTCACAGATACGCAGTATTTT
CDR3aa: CASSLETFTDTQYF

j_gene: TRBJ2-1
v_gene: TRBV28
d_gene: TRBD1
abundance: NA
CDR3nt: TGTGCCAGCAGAGGGACAGCCTCCTACAATGAGCAGTTCTTC
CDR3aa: CASRGTASYNEQFF

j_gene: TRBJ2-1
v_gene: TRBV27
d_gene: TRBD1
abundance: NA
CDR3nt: TGTGCCAGCAGTCCGCGGTGGGACAGAAGCCCCGGTGAGCAGTTCTTC
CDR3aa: CASSPRWDRSPGEQFF

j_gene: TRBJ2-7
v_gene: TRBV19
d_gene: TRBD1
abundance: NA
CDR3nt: TGTGCCAGTACGCCGGGACAGAGACCCTACGAGCAGTACTTC
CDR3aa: CASTPGQRPYEQYF

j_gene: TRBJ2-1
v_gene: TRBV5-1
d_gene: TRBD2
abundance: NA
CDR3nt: TGCGCCAGCAGCGTTAGCGGGAGGGAAAACGATGAGCAGTTCTTC
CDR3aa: CASSVSGRENDEQFF

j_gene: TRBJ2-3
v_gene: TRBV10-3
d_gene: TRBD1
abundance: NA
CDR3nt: TGTGCCATCAGTGAGACCACAGGGGGAGCTTACACAGATACGCAGTATTTT
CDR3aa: CAISETTGGAYTDTQYF

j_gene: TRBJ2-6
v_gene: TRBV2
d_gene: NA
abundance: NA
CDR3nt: TGTGCCAGCAGTGTGGCCTCTGGGGCCAACGTCCTGACTTTC
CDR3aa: CASSVASGANVLTF

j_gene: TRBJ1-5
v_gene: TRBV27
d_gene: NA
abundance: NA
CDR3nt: TGTGCCAGCAGTTTACGAGCGGGGCTGGCCCAGCCCCAGCATTTT
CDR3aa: CASSLRAGLAQPQHF

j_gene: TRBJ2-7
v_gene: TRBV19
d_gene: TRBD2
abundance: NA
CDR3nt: TGTGCCAGTACCGTGACTAGCGGGACCGGGGAGCAGTACTTC
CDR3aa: CASTVTSGTGEQYF

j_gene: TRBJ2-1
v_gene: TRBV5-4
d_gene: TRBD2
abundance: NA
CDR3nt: TGTGCCAGCAGCTTTGCCGCTTTCCTAGCGGAAGGAACTAACAATGAGCAGTTCTTC
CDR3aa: CASSFAAFLAEGTNNEQFF

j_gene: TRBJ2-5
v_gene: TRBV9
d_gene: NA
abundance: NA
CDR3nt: TGTGCCAGCAGCGTAGAGGATCTAGGGGGTTTAGAGACCCAGTACTTC
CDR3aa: CASSVEDLGGLETQYF

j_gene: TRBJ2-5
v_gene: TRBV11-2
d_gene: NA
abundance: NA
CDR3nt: TGTGCCAGCAGCTTATACGGGAGTCAAGAGACCCAGTACTTC
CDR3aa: CASSLYGSQETQYF

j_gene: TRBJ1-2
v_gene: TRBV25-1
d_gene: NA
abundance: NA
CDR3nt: TGTGCCAGCAGTGTGGGTAGGGGGGGAGGGGCCTATGGCTACACCTTC
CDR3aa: CASSVGRGGGAYGYTF

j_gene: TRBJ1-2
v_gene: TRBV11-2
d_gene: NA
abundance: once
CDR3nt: TGTGCCAGCAGCCCCGGGGACGCCGGGAGGCACTATGGCTACACCTTC
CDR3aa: CASSPGDAGRHYGYTF

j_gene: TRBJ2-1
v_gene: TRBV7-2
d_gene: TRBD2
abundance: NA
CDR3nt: TGTGCCAGCAGCTTAGCGGGACTAGCCGACAATGAGCAGTTCTTC
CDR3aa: CASSLAGLADNEQFF

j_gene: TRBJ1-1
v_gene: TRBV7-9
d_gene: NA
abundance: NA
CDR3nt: TGTGCCAGCAGCTTAGAAGGGGGGAACACTGAAGCTTTCTTT
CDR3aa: CASSLEGGNTEAFF

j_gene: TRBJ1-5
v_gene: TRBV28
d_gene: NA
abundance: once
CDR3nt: TGTGCCAGCAGTTTGGGGGGACGGTCGACGTGGCAGCCCCAGCATTTT
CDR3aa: CASSLGGRSTWQPQHF

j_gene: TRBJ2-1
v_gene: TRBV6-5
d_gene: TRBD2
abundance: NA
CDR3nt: TGTGCCAGCACTTCTAGCGGGAGGTTCTACAATGAGCAGTTCTTC
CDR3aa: CASTSSGRFYNEQFF

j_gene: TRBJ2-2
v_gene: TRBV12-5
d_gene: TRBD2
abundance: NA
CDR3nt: TGTGCTAGTGGTTTGGTCTTGGGAAGCGGGGGGGCGTTCGGGGAGCTGTTTTTT
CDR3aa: CASGLVLGSGGAFGELFF

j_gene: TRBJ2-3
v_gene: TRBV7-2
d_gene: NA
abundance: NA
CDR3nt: TGTGCCAGCAGCTTAGTCGGTCTTCGGGATGTGGCAGATACGCAGTATTTT
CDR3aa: CASSLVGLRDVADTQYF

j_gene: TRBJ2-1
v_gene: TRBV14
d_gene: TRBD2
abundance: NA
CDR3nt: TGTGCCAGCAGCCCTAGACTAGCGGGAGGGTACAATGAGCAGTTCTTC
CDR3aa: CASSPRLAGGYNEQFF

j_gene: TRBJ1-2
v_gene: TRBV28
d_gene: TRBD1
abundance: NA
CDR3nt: TGTGCCAGCAGTCGACAGGGTTATGGCTACACCTTC
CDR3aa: CASSRQGYGYTF

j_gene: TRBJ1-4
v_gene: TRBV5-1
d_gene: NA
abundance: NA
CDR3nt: TGCGCCAGCAGCTTGGCCTGGAGACAGGTTAATGAAAAACTGTTTTTT
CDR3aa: CASSLAWRQVNEKLFF